Following are 9 T cell receptor beta chains from one sample sequenced in a study of cytomegalovirus exposure and HLA in healthy donors. The primer mix had 60 Vbeta and 13 Jbeta primers. Clones were read by immunoSEQ multiplex PCR, and TCRdb kept only the in-frame ones, dropping some. The sample consists of about 110,000 clones, 82% of them appearing once. The specimen sequenced was PBMCs. The source of these receptors is a man in his fifties in good health and CMV-seronegative.

V gene TRBV18 combines with J gene TRBJ1-6; D is possibly TRBD1 (5 bases). The CDR3 is 13 residues long. Trimming left V 6 bases short and J 7 bases short, with 10 bases between. Germline loops: CDR1 KGHSH, CDR2 LQKENI. The CDR3 DNA reads as TGTGCCAGCTCTGGGGCAGCAAATTCACCCCTCCACTTT. Its translation is CASSGAANSPLHF.

The chain uses TRBV4-2 and TRBJ2-1; TRBD1 matches 8 bases. This CDR3 is built from 17 residues. The V gene's germline CDR1 is LGHNA and CDR2 YNFKEQ. With 0 bases clipped from V and 3 bases from J, the junction kept 7 bases outside the gene matches. The CDR3 region is CASSQDGQGAVYNEQFF. CDR3 in DNA: TGTGCCAGCAGCCAAGATGGGCAGGGGGCGGTCTACAATGAGCAGTTCTTC.

This sequence joins TRBV18 and TRBJ1-2; D is possibly TRBD1 (5 bases). V was trimmed by 6 bases and J by 8 bases, leaving 28 bases between them. Germline assignment: CDR1 KGHSH and CDR2 LQKENI. This CDR3 comprises 17 residues. CDR3 sequence reads: CASSAAMEGEGRGGYTF. For the CDR3, the DNA is TGTGCCAGCTCGGCTGCAATGGAGGGCGAAGGACGGGGCGGCTACACCTTC.

The chain is built from TRBV7-6 and TRBJ1-3, with D unclear. The V end lost 5 bases, the J end lost 0 bases, and 11 bases lay between the germline ends. Per the germline V gene, CDR1 is SGHVS and CDR2 is FNYEAQ. The CDR3 runs 15 residues. The CDR3 sequence: CASSADTFSGNTIYF. The CDR3 DNA reads as TGTGCCAGCAGCGCCGACACCTTCTCTGGAAACACCATATATTTT.

The chain carries TRBV2 and TRBJ1-5; TRBD1 agrees at 8 bases. From germline, CDR1 is SNHLY and CDR2 FYNNEI. V was clipped by 4 bases and J by 4 bases; unmatched bases: 6. This CDR3 is 15 amino acids long. The CDR3 nucleotides are TGTGCCAGCAGTGCCCCGGGACAGGTTAATCAGCCCCAGCATTTT. Its translation: CASSAPGQVNQPQHF. Variable domain in full (rest from reference TRBV2 and TRBJ1-5): EPEVTQTPSHQVTQMGQEVILRCVPISNHLYFYWYRQILGQKVEFLVSFYNNEISEKSEIFDDQFSVERPDGSNFTLKIRSTKLEDSAMYFCASSAPGQVNQPQHFGDGTRLSIL.

The chain combines TRBV5-4 with TRBJ2-5, with 7 bases fitting TRBD1. This CDR3 contains 16 residues. Trimming cost V 2 bases and J 0 bases; bases outside gene matches: 7. Germline assignment: CDR1 SGHNT and CDR2 YYREEE (reference sequence). CDR3 DNA: TGTGCCAGCAGCTTTGGCCCTGGGACAGACCAAGAGACCCAGTACTTC. Residues: CASSFGPGTDQETQYF.

V gene TRBV4-3 combines with J gene TRBJ2-2; TRBD2 is a possible D gene (6 bases). Germline-derived CDR1 and CDR2 are LGHNA and YSLEER. V lost 4 bases and J lost 6, with 9 bases in between. The CDR3 contains 13 residues. This CDR3 reads CASSPRRAGELFF. The CDR3 DNA sequence: TGCGCCAGCAGCCCCCGGAGGGCCGGGGAGCTGTTTTTT.

The chain is built from TRBV4-1 and TRBJ2-1; TRBD2 aligns across 13 bases. In germline, CDR1 is MGHRA, CDR2 YSYEKL. There are 20 residues in the CDR3. Trimming cost V 1 base and J 0 bases; bases outside gene matches: 9. The DNA of the CDR3 is TGCGCCAGCAGCCAAGGGGTCTTACTAGCGGGGGGGAGCTCCTACAATGAGCAGTTCTTC. It is translated as CASSQGVLLAGGSSYNEQFF.

This sequence joins TRBV5-6 and TRBJ1-2; TRBD1 matches at 7 bases. The CDR3 consists of 15 residues. Trimming cost V 5 bases and J 1 base; bases outside gene matches: 8. Per the germline V gene, CDR1 is SGHDT and CDR2 is YYEEEE. CDR3 residues: CASRTLTGINYGYTF. The CDR3 DNA reads TGTGCCAGCAGGACCCTGACAGGGATTAACTATGGCTACACCTTC.